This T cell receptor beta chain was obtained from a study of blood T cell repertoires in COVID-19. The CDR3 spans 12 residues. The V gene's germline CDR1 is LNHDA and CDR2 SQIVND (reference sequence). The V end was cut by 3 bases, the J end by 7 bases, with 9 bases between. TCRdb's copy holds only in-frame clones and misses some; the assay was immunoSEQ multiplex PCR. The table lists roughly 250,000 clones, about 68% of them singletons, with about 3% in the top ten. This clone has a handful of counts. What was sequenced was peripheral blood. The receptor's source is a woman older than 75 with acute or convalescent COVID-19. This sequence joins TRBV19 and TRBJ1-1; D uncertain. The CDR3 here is CASSMNSGEAFF. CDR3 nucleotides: TGTGCCAGTAGTATGAATTCGGGTGAAGCTTTCTTT.